This TCR beta chain came from a study of technical replicates of blood from a few donors. V shed 7 bases and J 2 bases; nucleotides not matched to a gene: 6. The germline gives CDR1 LGHNA, CDR2 YNFKEQ. CDR3 length: 15 residues. Assay used: immunoSEQ multiplex PCR; TCRdb lists only in-frame clones, some missing. The sample includes 65,000 to 85,000 clones, 80% to 95% of them seen just once. This clonotype originated in a human donor in good health. Material: T cells isolated from PBMCs. The chain carries TRBV4-2 and TRBJ2-1; the match to TRBD2 covers 9 bases. The CDR3 coding sequence is TGTGCCAGCACCCCAGCGGGAGGCACCTACAATGAGCAGTTCTTC. Translated: CASTPAGGTYNEQFF.